Below, 17 T cell receptor beta chains from the same sample are listed, as sequenced in a study of control samples from healthy donors and cancer patients. Assay used: immunoSEQ multiplex PCR; TCRdb lists only in-frame clones, some missing. The repertoire includes roughly 120,000 clones, 88% of them detected once, and roughly 3.5% sits in the top ten. Sequencing was done on a sample of PBMCs. The receptors derive from a woman aged 55-70 years with lung cancer.

The chain has TRBV11-3 and TRBJ2-1; TRBD2 matches at 14 bases. Unmatched junction bases numbered 3, after V lost 2 bases and J lost 6 bases. The CDR3 loop spans 16 amino acids. CDR1 and CDR2 from the germline V gene are SGHNT and YENEEA. The CDR3 DNA reads as TGTGCCAGCAGCTTATCCGGGACTAGCGGGAGCAATGAGCAGTTCTTC. It encodes CASSLSGTSGSNEQFF.

This clone was detected only a few times. This rearrangement joins TRBV27 to TRBJ2-7, with 8 bases lining up with TRBD1. CDR3 length: 15 amino acids. V lost 6 bases and J lost 1; bases outside the gene matches: 8. The germline V gene has CDR1 MNHEY and CDR2 SMNVEV (reference sequence). CDR3 coding DNA: TGTGCCAGCAGAAAACAGGGGGTTGGGTCCTACGAGCAGTACTTC. The encoded protein is CASRKQGVGSYEQYF.

The gene calls are TRBV5-1 and TRBJ1-6; 7 bases fit TRBD1. Germline assignment: CDR1 SGHRS and CDR2 YFSETQ. This CDR3 is 16 amino acids long. With V trimmed by 3 bases and J by 5 bases, 8 bases remained unmatched. In DNA, the CDR3 is TGCGCCAGCAGCTCGAAGACAGGGAAGGATAATTCACCCCTCCACTTT. It specifies CASSSKTGKDNSPLHF.

The V and J genes are TRBV2 and TRBJ1-1, with D uncertain. Germline V gene sequence: CDR1 SNHLY, CDR2 FYNNEI. There are 12 residues in the CDR3. Trimming cost V 7 bases and J 4 bases, with 10 bases left between them. CDR3 nucleotides: TGTGCCAGCATGTTGGAGGGCACTGAAGCTTTCTTT. Its protein is CASMLEGTEAFF.

The chain carries TRBV29-1 and TRBJ2-1, with 7 positions matching TRBD1. Losses at the gene ends were 3 bases for V and 2 bases for J; bases not matched to a gene: 7. The CDR3 totals 15 residues. Germline CDR1 is SQVTM and CDR2 is ANQGSEA. The CDR3 bases are TGCAGCGTTGATGGCACAGGGGCCACCTACAATGAGCAGTTCTTC. It translates to CSVDGTGATYNEQFF.

This chain's CDR3 is CASSPGPSWNTEAFF. As DNA, the CDR3 is TGTGCCAGCAGTCCAGGACCAAGTTGGAACACTGAAGCTTTCTTT. The chain uses TRBV27 and TRBJ1-1; no reliable D call. Germline V gene sequence: CDR1 MNHEY, CDR2 SMNVEV (reference sequence). This CDR3 spans 15 amino acids. The V end lost 5 bases, the J end lost 1 base, and 14 bases lay between the germline ends.

This chain uses TRBV3-1 (or the pseudogene TRBV3-2) with TRBJ2-6, with 9 bases matching TRBD1. Germline V gives CDR1 LGHDT, CDR2 YNNKEL (reference sequence). Losses at the gene ends were 0 bases for V and 2 bases for J; bases not matched to a gene: 8. CDR3 length equals 19 residues. For the CDR3, the DNA is TGTGCCAGCAGCCAAGATTTGGGGGACAGGGAAACTGGGGCCAACGTCCTGACTTTC. It encodes CASSQDLGDRETGANVLTF.

The V gene is TRBV6-5, the J gene TRBJ2-1; D perhaps matches TRBD1 (6 bases). Germline V gene sequence: CDR1 MNHEY, CDR2 SVGAGI. Between the trimmed V and J ends, which lost 8 bases and 7 bases, there was a span of 21 bases. The length of the CDR3 is 15 residues. The CDR3 loop reads CASYTGIGLRNEQFF. As DNA, the CDR3 is TGTGCCAGCTATACAGGGATTGGTTTGAGGAATGAGCAGTTCTTC.

The J gene is TRBJ2-2, the V gene TRBV18, with D unresolved. The CDR3 sequence is 13 residues long. CDR1 KGHSH and CDR2 LQKENI come from the germline V gene. Trimming removed 1 base at V and 5 bases at J, with 5 bases between. CDR3: CASSPQETGELFF. The CDR3 DNA sequence: TGTGCCAGCTCACCACAAGAAACCGGGGAGCTGTTTTTT.

This chain connects TRBV2 to TRBJ2-1, with 9 nucleotides matching TRBD2. The CDR3 is 14 residues long. Germline V gene sequence: CDR1 SNHLY, CDR2 FYNNEI. V gave up 8 bases and J gave up 4 bases; unmatched junction bases: 6. The CDR3 bases are TGTGCCAGCGACCTAGCGGGGTCGTACAATGAGCAGTTCTTC. This sequence encodes CASDLAGSYNEQFF.

The rearrangement uses TRBV2 and TRBJ2-1, with 10 bases aligning to TRBD2. V shed 8 bases, J shed 7 bases, and the junction held 11 bases outside the gene matches. The CDR3 spans 15 residues. Germline loops: CDR1 SNHLY, CDR2 FYNNEI. The CDR3 reads CASGSLAGVKNEQFF. In DNA form, the CDR3 reads TGTGCCAGCGGATCTCTAGCGGGAGTTAAGAATGAGCAGTTCTTC.

The CDR3 DNA follows: TGTGCCAGCAGCTTAGGATTGGACAATGAGCAGTTCTTC. Translated, it gives CASSLGLDNEQFF. This chain links TRBV11-3 with TRBJ2-1; no firm D call. The CDR3 totals 13 residues. Trimming took off 1 base at V and 5 bases at J, with 6 bases between the two ends. Germline V gives CDR1 SGHNT, CDR2 YENEEA.

Comments on this clone: One end of the junction varies from germline; a read error may be responsible. This chain uses TRBV5-6 with TRBJ2-7, with 9 bases fitting TRBD1. CDR1 SGHDT and CDR2 YYEEEE come from the germline V gene. The CDR3 length is 11 residues. The CDR3 loop is CASSLARDREF. The CDR3 DNA follows: TGTGCCAGCAGCTTGGCCCGGGACAGGGAATTC. The full variable domain, its missing parts supplied by reference TRBV5-6 and TRBJ2-7, is DAGVTQSPTHLIKTRGQQVTLRCSPKSGHDTVSWYQQALGQGPQFIFQYYEEEERQRGNFPDRFSGHQFPNYSSELNVNALLLGDSALYLCASSLARDREFGPGTRLTVT.

V usage is TRBV3-1 (or the pseudogene TRBV3-2) and J usage is TRBJ2-1, with a tentative D call TRBD1 (6 bases). This CDR3 comprises 13 residues. V shed 4 bases and J shed 4 bases, with 8 bases lying between them. Per the germline V gene, CDR1 is LGHDT and CDR2 is YNNKEL (reference sequence). The CDR3 region is CASSPDRYNEQFF. The CDR3, as DNA: TGTGCCAGCAGCCCGGACAGATACAATGAGCAGTTCTTC.

The chain employs TRBV7-2 and TRBJ2-2, with unresolved D. CDR1 and CDR2 (germline): SGHTA, FQGNSA. This CDR3 region has 16 residues. V shed 1 base and J shed 6 bases, with 15 bases lying between them. CDR3: CASSLDYSISSGELFF. CDR3 coding DNA: TGTGCCAGCAGCTTAGATTACTCCATATCGTCCGGGGAGCTGTTTTTT.

This sequence joins TRBV6-6 and TRBJ2-3; D might be TRBD1 or TRBD2, each matching 5 bases. The length of the CDR3 is 14 residues. The germline V gene has CDR1 MNHNY and CDR2 SVGAGI (reference sequence). V shed 10 bases and J shed 3 bases, with 17 bases lying between them. CDR3 nucleotides: TGTGCCACTGGGGGAGCACTTGGGACAGATACGCAGTATTTT. It translates to CATGGALGTDTQYF.

This clone has a handful of counts. J is TRBJ1-2 and V is TRBV7-9; D is undetermined. The length of the CDR3 is 15 residues. V lost 5 bases and J lost 4, with 17 bases in between. Germline lookup yields CDR1 SEHNR and CDR2 FQNEAQ (reference sequence). The CDR3, as DNA: TGTGCCAGCAGCCTTAGGGAGACGTCCTTCTATGGCTACACCTTC. Residues: CASSLRETSFYGYTF.